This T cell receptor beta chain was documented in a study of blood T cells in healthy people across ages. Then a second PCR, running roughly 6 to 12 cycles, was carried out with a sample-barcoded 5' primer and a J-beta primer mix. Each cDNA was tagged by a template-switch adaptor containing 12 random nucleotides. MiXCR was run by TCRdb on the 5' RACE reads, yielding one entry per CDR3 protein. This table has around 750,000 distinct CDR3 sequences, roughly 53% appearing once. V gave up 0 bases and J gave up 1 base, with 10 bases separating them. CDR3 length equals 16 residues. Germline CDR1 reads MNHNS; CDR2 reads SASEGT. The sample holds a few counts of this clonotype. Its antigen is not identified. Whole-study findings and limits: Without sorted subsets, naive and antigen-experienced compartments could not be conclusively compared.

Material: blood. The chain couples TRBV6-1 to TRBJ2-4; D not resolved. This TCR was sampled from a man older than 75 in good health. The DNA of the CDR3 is TGTGCCAGCAGTGAAGCCAAAACTTTCGCCAAAAACATTCAGTACTTC. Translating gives CASSEAKTFAKNIQYF.